This T cell receptor beta chain was obtained from a study of T cell changes during pregnancy in multiple sclerosis. Measured with immunoSEQ multiplex PCR; TCRdb has only the in-frame clones, and not every one. The profile covers about 93,000 clones, with 85% to 95% appearing a single time and 2% to 2.5% taken by the ten largest. V was clipped by 5 bases and J by 1 base; unmatched bases: 7. This CDR3 is built from 15 residues. Per the germline V gene, CDR1 is LNHDA and CDR2 is SQIVND (reference sequence). J is TRBJ2-7 and V is TRBV19; 8 bases line up with TRBD1. This clonotype was obtained from a female donor with multiple sclerosis, enrolled in a pregnancy study. The sample consisted of peripheral blood, taken after pregnancy. The CDR3 coding sequence is TGTGCCAGTAGTCCCCACGACAGGGGATCCTACGAGCAGTACTTC. Its translation is CASSPHDRGSYEQYF.